The 10 T cell receptor beta chains in this list originate from one sample, sequenced in a study of T cells in Graves' hyperthyroidism and ophthalmopathy. RNA transcripts were the template for amplifying TCR beta CDR3 regions. Using the HTBI primer set, a first-round RT-PCR was run on the TCR CDR3. Each CDR3 protein gets one entry after TCRdb re-called the multiplex PCR reads with MiXCR. The profile shows 500,000 to 700,000 distinct CDR3 sequences, 16% of them singletons. The sequenced material came from blood. The source is a woman aged 18-30 years with Graves' hyperthyroidism.

This clonotype was recorded a few times. The chain recombines TRBV29-1 with TRBJ2-2; D might be TRBD1 or TRBD2, each matching 6 bases. Germline V gene sequence: CDR1 SQVTM, CDR2 ANQGSEA. There are 15 residues in the CDR3. V lost 0 bases and J lost 7, with 15 bases in between. The CDR3 spells CSVEDSKGGIGELFF. CDR3 DNA: TGCAGCGTTGAAGACTCGAAGGGGGGCATCGGGGAGCTGTTTTTT.

Notes on this clonotype: One end of the junction fails to match germline, which may point to a read error. The chain joins TRBV9 to TRBJ2-1, with D tentatively TRBD1 or TRBD2 (5 bases each). This CDR3 has 15 residues. Germline CDR1 reads SGDLS; CDR2 reads YYNGEE. Written as DNA, the CDR3 is TGTGCCAGCAGCGTAGTCGGGACCTTCTACAATGAGCAGTCCTTC. Translating it yields CASSVVGTFYNEQSF.

The chain couples TRBV7-8 to TRBJ1-3; 8 bases map to TRBD1. The J segment lost 4 bases and the V segment lost 5 bases, leaving 4 bases of the junction unmatched. Germline-derived CDR1 and CDR2 are SGHVS and FQNEAQ. This CDR3 contains 14 residues. The CDR3 sequence: CASSGQGGGNTIYF. In nucleotides, the CDR3 is TGTGCCAGCAGCGGACAGGGCGGGGGAAACACCATATATTTT.

This clonotype showed up many times. The chain is built from TRBV12-3 or TRBV12-4 and TRBJ2-1; D remains ambiguous. Trimming removed 8 bases from V and 9 bases from J, with 14 bases in between. The CDR3 sequence is 12 residues long. The CDR3 sequence: CASSPLGREQFF. In DNA form, the CDR3 reads TGTGCCAGCTCACCACTGGGTCGTGAGCAGTTCTTC.

V usage is TRBV6-2 or TRBV6-3 and J usage is TRBJ2-7; possible D gene TRBD2, 5 bases. V was trimmed by 3 bases and J by 3 bases, leaving 12 bases between them. This CDR3 region has 14 residues. Germline CDR1 and CDR2: MNHEY and SVGEGT. CDR3 amino acids: CASSYIGGNYEQYF. The CDR3 DNA is TGTGCCAGCAGTTATATAGGAGGTAACTACGAGCAGTACTTC.

This clonotype was seen a few times. The V and J genes are TRBV13 and TRBJ2-3; tentative D call: TRBD2 (6 bases). With 4 bases removed from V and 2 bases from J, the gap between germline ends came to 16 bases. The CDR3 consists of 16 residues. CDR1 and CDR2 (germline): PRHDT, FYEKMQ (reference sequence). CDR3 coding DNA: TGTGCCAGCAGCTCAGGAACCAGCGGGTTCACAGATACGCAGTATTTT. This codes for CASSSGTSGFTDTQYF.

This clonotype was seen a handful of times. V usage is TRBV15 and J usage is TRBJ2-7, with TRBD1 matching 10 bases. Germline CDR1 LNHNV, CDR2 YYDKDF (reference sequence). Germline trimming cut 3 bases from V and 3 bases from J; bases unmatched to any gene: 11. This CDR3 spans 17 amino acids. The CDR3 here is CATSRTEGTGDIYEQYF. The CDR3 DNA is TGTGCCACCAGCAGGACGGAAGGGACAGGGGACATCTACGAGCAGTACTTC. Combining the CDR3 with reference TRBV15 and TRBJ2-7 gives the whole variable domain DAMVIQNPRYQVTQFGKPVTLSCSQTLNHNVMYWYQQKSSQAPKLLFHYYDKDFNNEADTPDNFQSRRPNTSFCFLDIRSPGLGDTAMYLCATSRTEGTGDIYEQYFGPGTRLTVT.

This clonotype was observed at least ten times. V gene TRBV20-1 combines with J gene TRBJ2-7; 7 bases align to TRBD1. J lost 4 bases, V lost 5 bases, and 5 bases had no gene match. CDR3 length: 12 residues. CDR1 and CDR2 (germline): DFQATT, SNEGSKA (reference sequence). CDR3: CSAWTGSYEQYF. In DNA form, the CDR3 reads TGCAGTGCTTGGACAGGTAGTTACGAGCAGTACTTC.

This clonotype showed up many times. The gene calls are TRBV7-2 and TRBJ2-2; no clear D gene. Germline-derived CDR1 and CDR2 are SGHTA and FQGNSA. The CDR3 is 13 residues long. V lost 5 bases and J lost 6, with 10 bases in between. DNA for the CDR3: TGTGCCAGCAGCGCCGGCCCCGCCGGGGAGCTGTTTTTT. This encodes CASSAGPAGELFF.

This chain joins TRBV20-1 and TRBJ1-5; the D gene is possibly TRBD1 (5 bases). The CDR3 contains 15 residues. Germline V gene sequence: CDR1 DFQATT, CDR2 SNEGSKA (reference sequence). V gave up 6 bases and J gave up 8 bases, with 23 bases separating them. CDR3 sequence: CSAAPIWEGGEPQHF. CDR3 nucleotides: TGCAGTGCCGCCCCTATTTGGGAGGGAGGGGAGCCCCAGCATTTT.